These 21 T cell receptor beta chains were all obtained from the same sample, sequenced in a study of cytotoxic CD8 clonotypes in ibrutinib-treated CLL (dated by TCRdb to the early 2020s). Receptor libraries were prepared by the immunoSEQ multiplex PCR assay. TCRdb mirrors the immuneACCESS table, restricted to in-frame sequences. Some clones are absent from its copies; in checked studies, under half trace to an unresolved V gene, and the reason for the others is unknown. In all, the sample holds 200,000 or so clones, and 60% to 80% of those were seen once. The top ten clones comprise roughly 11% of the sample. The sample's time point label, in plain terms: about a year on ibrutinib. The sample here was PBMCs, taken after 12 months of ibrutinib treatment. The receptors were gathered from a human donor with chronic lymphocytic leukemia.

The chain is built from TRBV7-9 and TRBJ1-2; 7 nucleotides align to TRBD1. CDR3 length: 15 amino acids. Germline assignment: CDR1 SEHNR and CDR2 FQNEAQ (reference sequence). Trimming at V came to 4 bases and at J to 8 bases, leaving 13 bases not matched to a gene. CDR3 coding DNA: TGTGCCAGCAGCTCCCTCGGGGGCCAACAGGGGGGCTACACCTTC. Translating it yields CASSSLGGQQGGYTF.

The rearrangement joins TRBV5-1 to TRBJ2-7, with a weak D call TRBD2 (6 bases). Germline V gives CDR1 SGHRS, CDR2 YFSETQ. The V end lost 0 bases, the J end lost 5 bases, and 15 bases lay between the germline ends. The CDR3 extends over 15 amino acids. As DNA, the CDR3 is TGCGCCAGCAGCTTGGGCTGGGGGGTAGCCCACGAGCAGTACTTC. It specifies CASSLGWGVAHEQYF.

This clone has more than one count but fewer than ten. The chain has TRBV5-1 and TRBJ1-2, with D perhaps matching TRBD1 (5 bases). The germline V gene has CDR1 SGHRS and CDR2 YFSETQ. Between the trimmed V and J ends, which lost 6 bases and 6 bases, there was a span of 21 bases. CDR3 size: 15 residues. Here the CDR3 DNA reads TGCGCCAGCACCCTTGGACTCAGGGAAAACCATGGCTACACCTTC. Translation gives CASTLGLRENHGYTF.

The rearrangement links TRBV7-2 to TRBJ1-2, with D tentatively TRBD1 (6 bases). Germline CDR1 reads SGHTA; CDR2 reads FQGNSA. The CDR3 covers 13 residues. V was clipped by 5 bases and J by 7 bases, with 14 bases between them. CDR3 nucleotide sequence: TGTGCCAGCAGCCCACAACAGGGATCTGGCTACACCTTC. Its protein is CASSPQQGSGYTF.

This clone was observed a few times. The chain joins TRBV27 to TRBJ1-1, with TRBD1 matching 9 bases. CDR3 size: 16 residues. Germline V lookup: CDR1 MNHEY, CDR2 SMNVEV (reference sequence). V shed 2 bases and J 1 base; nucleotides not matched to a gene: 5. This CDR3 is CASSLGYRGRNTEAFF. CDR3 sequence (DNA): TGTGCCAGCAGTTTAGGTTACAGGGGGCGGAACACTGAAGCTTTCTTT.

Comment on this clone: The junction departs from germline at one end; a sequencing error may be responsible. The CDR3, as DNA: TGTGCCAGCAGGTTGGCTGGCGAGCAGTACTTC. It codes for CASRLAGEQYF. The V and J genes are TRBV5-6 and TRBJ2-7; D not certain. The germline gives CDR1 SGHDT, CDR2 YYEEEE. This CDR3 is built from 11 residues.

The CDR3 region has the DNA TGTGCCAGCAGCGGAGGTTTGGGGACGCCGGCAGGCTACACCTTC. This gives the protein CASSGGLGTPAGYTF. J is TRBJ1-2 and V is TRBV9; D might be TRBD1 (5 bases). The CDR3 is 15 amino acids. CDR1 SGDLS and CDR2 YYNGEE come from the germline V gene. V lost 3 bases to trimming and J lost 8 bases, with 20 bases between them.

The chain is built from TRBV4-2 and TRBJ2-7; 11 positions match TRBD1. The CDR3 has 16 amino acids. Germline V gives CDR1 LGHNA, CDR2 YNFKEQ. V lost 1 base and J lost 1; bases outside the gene matches: 3. CDR3 amino acids: CASSQGGTGGSYEQYF. The CDR3 DNA reads as TGTGCCAGCAGCCAAGGGGGGACAGGGGGTTCCTACGAGCAGTACTTC.

The rearrangement uses TRBV21-1 and TRBJ2-7; the table's TRBD1 call for D was not verified on the DNA. TRBV21-1 constitutes a pseudogene. The length of the CDR3 is 14 residues. CDR3 amino acids: CASSIRGCGSEQYF. CDR3 nucleotide sequence: TGTGCCAGCAGCATCAGGGGGTGCGGATCAGAGCAGTACTTC.

This clone turned up a few times. This chain links TRBV25-1 with TRBJ2-7; TRBD1 agrees at 11 bases. The junction had 5 bases not matched to a gene; V was cut back by 3 bases and J by 4 bases. The CDR3 runs 15 residues. Germline V gives CDR1 MGHDK, CDR2 SYGVNS. Written as DNA, the CDR3 is TGTGCCAGCAGTGAGTGGGGGACAGGGGGGTACGAGCAGTACTTC. This gives the protein CASSEWGTGGYEQYF.

V gene TRBV19 combines with J gene TRBJ2-3; D is ambiguous. CDR3 length: 12 residues. The germline V gene has CDR1 LNHDA and CDR2 SQIVND (reference sequence). Trimming removed 3 bases at V and 3 bases at J, with 4 bases between. CDR3 in amino acids: CASSIWTDTQYF. The DNA for the CDR3 is TGTGCCAGTAGTATTTGGACAGATACGCAGTATTTT.

This clone has just one count. V is TRBV27 and J is TRBJ2-3; TRBD1 might be the D (8 bases). The CDR3 sequence is 17 residues long. V dropped 10 bases and J dropped 0 bases, with 23 bases sitting between them. Germline V gene sequence: CDR1 MNHEY, CDR2 SMNVEV (reference sequence). The CDR3 here is CATGAGQGGGSTDTQYF. As DNA, the CDR3 is TGTGCCACCGGAGCCGGACAGGGCGGGGGTAGCACAGATACGCAGTATTTT.

V usage is TRBV5-1 and J usage is TRBJ2-7; possibly TRBD1 for D (5 bases). Germline CDR1 reads SGHRS; CDR2 reads YFSETQ. CDR3 length equals 16 residues. V lost 1 base to trimming and J lost 4 bases, with 18 bases between them. CDR3: CASSLYGQTGVYEQYF. For the CDR3, the DNA is TGCGCCAGCAGCTTGTATGGCCAAACAGGCGTTTACGAGCAGTACTTC.

V is TRBV28 and J is TRBJ2-2; D may match TRBD1 or TRBD2 (5 bases each). Germline assignment: CDR1 MDHEN and CDR2 SYDVKM. The CDR3 runs 15 residues. V lost 1 base, J lost 2 bases, and 8 bases lay in between. CDR3 sequence (DNA): TGTGCCAGCAGTTTATCGGGGCACAACACCGGGGAGCTGTTTTTT. Its protein is CASSLSGHNTGELFF.

The CDR3 spells CASSYSSGTLYTF. CDR3 in DNA: TGTGCCAGCAGTTACTCTTCAGGGACACTCTACACCTTC. This chain links TRBV6-5 with TRBJ1-2, with D perhaps TRBD1 (6 bases). The CDR3 loop spans 13 amino acids. From germline, CDR1 is MNHEY and CDR2 SVGAGI. V lost 0 bases to trimming and J lost 10 bases, with 12 bases between them.

The V and J genes are TRBV5-6 and TRBJ1-3; tentative D call: TRBD1 (6 bases). Trimming left V 7 bases short and J 7 bases short, with 21 bases between. From germline, CDR1 is SGHDT and CDR2 YYEEEE. This CDR3 comprises 15 residues. For the CDR3, the DNA is TGTGCCAGCTCAACATGGGGACAATTGCACAACACCATATATTTT. Protein sequence: CASSTWGQLHNTIYF.

The V gene is TRBV7-2, the J gene TRBJ1-1; D unresolved. Looked up from germline, CDR1 is SGHTA and CDR2 is FQGNSA. The CDR3 sequence is 11 residues long. Trimming took 5 bases from V and 9 from J, leaving 10 bases between them. DNA for the CDR3: TGTGCCAGCAGCCTTCCGGCACAAGCTTTCTTT. Protein: CASSLPAQAFF.

This chain links TRBV9 with TRBJ2-3; D not certain. Germline assignment: CDR1 SGDLS and CDR2 YYNGEE. V lost 2 bases, J lost 6 bases, and 7 bases lay in between. This CDR3 has 12 residues. DNA for the CDR3: TGTGCCAGCAGCGTTCTTACGGATACGCAGTATTTT. It encodes CASSVLTDTQYF.

The chain combines TRBV6-5 with TRBJ2-7; D may match TRBD1 or TRBD2 (5 bases each). The CDR3 totals 14 residues. Germline assignment: CDR1 MNHEY and CDR2 SVGAGI. V was shortened by 6 bases and J by 0 bases, with 12 bases between the two germline ends. The CDR3 DNA sequence: TGTGCCAGCAGCCGGGGCTGGGGCTCCTACGAGCAGTACTTC. It is translated as CASSRGWGSYEQYF.

Written as DNA, the CDR3 is TGTGCCAGCAGTCTTAGACACTATGGCTACACCTTC. It translates to CASSLRHYGYTF. The V gene is TRBV6-1, the J gene TRBJ1-2; no reliable D call. Germline lookup yields CDR1 MNHNS and CDR2 SASEGT. V was shortened by 5 bases and J by 3 bases, with 7 bases between the two germline ends. This CDR3 is 12 amino acids long.

This chain joins TRBV4-1 and TRBJ2-7; possibly TRBD1 or TRBD2 for D (5 bases each). The V end was cut by 1 base, the J end by 4 bases, with 14 bases between. The germline V gene has CDR1 MGHRA and CDR2 YSYEKL. This CDR3 spans 15 amino acids. DNA of the CDR3: TGCGCCAGCAGCCAAGGGGGGTCAGGGTTGTACGAGCAGTACTTC. Residues: CASSQGGSGLYEQYF.